Given below is one T cell receptor beta chain in context. Its target is unknown. Only in-frame clones appear in the TCRdb table, and some are missing; sequencing was by immunoSEQ multiplex PCR. The repertoire consists of 250,000 to 300,000 clones, with nearly 90% occurring once and the leading ten covering roughly 0.4%. These data are taken from a study of cytomegalovirus exposure and HLA in healthy donors. In the study overall: A subsequent analysis stated that the 90 to 150 validation repertoires were run on the same platform as the roughly 710 first-cohort repertoires. Broader study findings: Listed as cytomegalovirus-associated were 164 TCR beta chains. Across donors, most TCRs were seen rarely, yet some public ones were widespread. That first-cohort TCR clusters tended to co-occur in the 100 to 150 validation repertoires was found in a later analysis.

The germline V and J ends were trimmed by 6 bases and 3 bases, with 6 bases remaining between them. The CDR3 is 10 amino acids. The germline V gene has CDR1 DFQATT and CDR2 SNEGSKA (reference sequence). The sequenced sample consisted of PBMCs. The TCR comes from a woman younger than 35 in good health and CMV-seronegative. The chain employs TRBV20-1 and TRBJ2-7; D may be TRBD1 (5 bases). This CDR3 is CSAQGYEQYF. The CDR3 region has the DNA TGCAGTGCGCAGGGCTACGAGCAGTACTTC.